Following are 5 T cell receptor beta chains from one sample sequenced in a study of cytomegalovirus exposure and HLA in healthy donors. PCR amplification relied on 60 Vbeta primers (plus 13 Jbeta primers). This table comes from immunoSEQ multiplex PCR, and its TCRdb copy is limited to in-frame clones, with some not included. Of about 170,000 clones listed, approximately 80% are singletons. Source material: PBMCs. The receptors shown here come from a man younger than 35 in good health and CMV-seronegative.

The chain is built from TRBV15 and TRBJ2-1; possible D gene TRBD2, 5 bases. Germline CDR1 and CDR2: LNHNV and YYDKDF (reference sequence). CDR3 size: 16 residues. Trimming took off 1 base at V and 7 bases at J, with 17 bases between the two ends. The CDR3 sequence: CATSRAGRRIGNEQFF. In DNA form, the CDR3 reads TGTGCCACCAGCAGAGCGGGCAGGAGGATTGGAAATGAGCAGTTCTTC. The complete variable domain, with remaining parts taken from reference TRBV15 and TRBJ2-1, reads DAMVIQNPRYQVTQFGKPVTLSCSQTLNHNVMYWYQQKSSQAPKLLFHYYDKDFNNEADTPDNFQSRRPNTSFCFLDIRSPGLGDTAMYLCATSRAGRRIGNEQFFGPGTRLTVL.

CDR3 DNA: TGTGCCAGCAGCACCTACTCTGGAAACACCATATATTTT. It specifies CASSTYSGNTIYF. This chain joins TRBV7-2 and TRBJ1-3, with no clear D. In germline, CDR1 is SGHTA, CDR2 FQGNSA. With 5 bases removed from V and 0 bases from J, the gap between germline ends came to 5 bases. This CDR3 is 13 amino acids long.

In the case of this clone: Other DNA variants within this sample encode the same CDR3. The gene calls are TRBV29-1 and TRBJ2-2, with 8 bases that match TRBD2. The CDR3 is 16 residues long. The germline V gene encodes CDR1 SQVTM and CDR2 ANQGSEA. V dropped 0 bases and J dropped 7; count of bases not matched to a gene: 10. CDR3 DNA sequence: TGCAGCGTTGAAGATGGGACCAGCGGGAGTTTCGGGGAGCTGTTTTTT. The encoded protein is CSVEDGTSGSFGELFF.

V is TRBV28 and J is TRBJ2-7; 7 bases match TRBD1. J gave up 6 bases and V 5 bases, and 10 bases lay outside the gene matches. The CDR3 length is 14 residues. Germline V gene lookup returns CDR1 MDHEN and CDR2 SYDVKM. The DNA for the CDR3 is TGTGCCAGCAGTCCACGACAGGGAAGGGTCGAGCAGTACTTC. Its translation is CASSPRQGRVEQYF. The complete variable domain, with remaining parts taken from reference TRBV28 and TRBJ2-7, reads DVKVTQSSRYLVKRTGEKVFLECVQDMDHENMFWYRQDPGLGLRLIYFSYDVKMKEKGDIPEGYSVSREKKERFSLILESASTNQTSMYLCASSPRQGRVEQYFGPGTRLTVT.

The chain joins TRBV5-1 to TRBJ1-5; unclear D gene. In germline, CDR1 is SGHRS, CDR2 YFSETQ. Trimming removed 0 bases at V and 5 bases at J, with 9 bases between. This CDR3 is built from 14 residues. Here the CDR3 DNA reads TGCGCCAGCAGCTTGGGAGGGCGCGATCAGCCCCAGCATTTT. Protein product: CASSLGGRDQPQHF.